The clone carrying this T cell receptor beta chain was seen once. Its antigen is unidentified. The data were obtained in a study of T-cell memory formation after mild COVID-19. Study-level information: The study found TCR clusters largely donor specific.

The trim removed 5 bases at V and 3 bases at J, leaving 12 bases unmatched. CDR3 size: 16 residues. Germline loops: CDR1 MNHEY, CDR2 SVGAGI. Broader study findings: Most CD4+ clones that shrank were in CM and EM, while CD8+ ones turned up in EMRA.

From 5'RACE with constant-segment primers came TCR alpha and TCR beta cDNA libraries that carried sample barcodes and UMIs. TCRdb re-called the 5' RACE reads with MiXCR, one entry per CDR3 protein. Here the sample spans 40,000 to 60,000 distinct CDR3 sequences, approximately 9% being singletons. The receptor was isolated from an adult woman who had mild COVID-19 (a few samples of this study predate the infection). Cell type and time point are not known. The sample consisted of PBMCs or a T cell subset sorted from them (not recorded which). The J gene is TRBJ1-1, the V gene TRBV6-5; 7 bases align to TRBD1. The CDR3 nucleotides read TGTGCCAGCAGTAGACTGTCCCAGGGGGGTGACACTGAAGCTTTCTTT. Its protein product is CASSRLSQGGDTEAFF.